These 22 T cell receptor beta chains share one sample of origin, sequenced in a study of OX40 agonist ivuxolimab in advanced cancers. Clones were sequenced by immunoSEQ multiplex PCR, and TCRdb holds only the in-frame ones, with some missing. The sample includes around 78,000 clones, around 85% of them seen just once. The specimen comprised CD4+ or CD8+ T cells sorted from blood, sampled in a trial of the OX40 agonist ivuxolimab. These TCRs come from an adult with an advanced solid tumor such as melanoma, head and neck, liver or kidney cancer.

The CDR3 loop is CASSASRDRGELFF. The CDR3 DNA sequence: TGTGCCAGCAGCGCTTCCAGGGACCGCGGGGAGCTGTTTTTT. J is TRBJ2-2 and V is TRBV7-9; D might be TRBD1 or TRBD2, each matching 5 bases. The CDR3 consists of 14 residues. The germline V gene encodes CDR1 SEHNR and CDR2 FQNEAQ (reference sequence). Trimming stripped 5 bases from V and 7 bases from J, with 14 bases between.

This chain connects TRBV11-2 to TRBJ1-5, with D perhaps matching TRBD1 (6 bases). V was trimmed by 1 base and J by 7 bases, leaving 11 bases between them. Germline CDR1 and CDR2: SGHAT and FQNNGV. The CDR3 covers 14 residues. The CDR3 bases are TGTGCCAGCAGCTTAGCGGTCAGGGGACAGCCCCAGCATTTT. This encodes CASSLAVRGQPQHF.

The V call is TRBV6-4, the J call TRBJ2-1; TRBD1 aligns across 7 bases. The ends lost 2 bases at V and 3 bases at J; junction bases unmatched: 1. This CDR3 has 14 amino acids. Per the germline V gene, CDR1 is MRHNA and CDR2 is SNTAGT. The DNA for the CDR3 is TGTGCCAGCAGTGACGGGACAGACTACAATGAGCAGTTCTTC. It specifies CASSDGTDYNEQFF.

About this clone: A read error is likely, as this CDR3 ends without the conserved phenylalanine or tryptophan. The rearrangement uses TRBV7-9 and TRBJ2-3; 9 bases match TRBD2. The CDR3 is 16 amino acids. Germline V gene sequence: CDR1 SEHNR, CDR2 FQNEAQ (reference sequence). Trimming at V came to 4 bases and at J to 6 bases, leaving 11 bases not matched to a gene. CDR3 bases: TGTGCCAGCAGCTCGCGCCAGCGGGGGGCAGGGGATACGCAGTATCTT. It translates to CASSSRQRGAGDTQYL.

The chain has TRBV5-4 and TRBJ2-3; D remains unclear. Germline CDR1 reads SGHNT; CDR2 reads YYREEE (reference sequence). Between the trimmed V and J ends, which lost 4 bases and 0 bases, there was a span of 12 bases. This CDR3 has 15 residues. In DNA form, the CDR3 reads TGTGCCAGCAGCACTCGGACGGCCAGCACAGATACGCAGTATTTT. This sequence encodes CASSTRTASTDTQYF.

The DNA of the CDR3 is TGTGCCAGCAGCCAAGATACAGGGGGAGGGGCCAACGTCCTGACTTTC. Translation gives CASSQDTGGGANVLTF. This sequence joins TRBV7-9 and TRBJ2-6, with 8 nucleotides matching TRBD1. CDR1 is SEHNR, CDR2 FQNEAQ, per germline (reference sequence). The V gene end was trimmed by 5 bases and the J gene end by 4 bases; junction bases not matched to a gene: 7. This CDR3 is built from 16 residues.

The V and J genes are TRBV2 and TRBJ1-4; a possible D gene is TRBD1 (6 bases). Germline V lookup: CDR1 SNHLY, CDR2 FYNNEI. This CDR3 is 15 amino acids long. V lost 4 bases, J lost 2 bases, and 11 bases lay in between. The CDR3 reads CASSAGGGTNEKLFF. The DNA of the CDR3 is TGTGCCAGCAGTGCTGGGGGGGGCACTAATGAAAAACTGTTTTTT.

This chain connects TRBV5-1 to TRBJ2-5, with TRBD1 identical over 7 bases. With 4 bases clipped from V and 1 base from J, the junction kept 7 bases outside the gene matches. CDR3 length equals 15 residues. The V gene's germline CDR1 is SGHRS and CDR2 YFSETQ. CDR3 residues: CASSSSTGAQETQYF. CDR3 in DNA: TGCGCCAGCAGCAGTTCCACAGGGGCCCAAGAGACCCAGTACTTC.

This chain connects TRBV5-1 to TRBJ2-7, with D possibly TRBD1 on 7 matching bases. There are 15 residues in the CDR3. Germline CDR1 SGHRS, CDR2 YFSETQ. The V end lost 0 bases, the J end lost 3 bases, and 13 bases lay between the germline ends. CDR3 amino acids: CASSLAGGQSYEQYF. CDR3 bases: TGCGCCAGCAGCTTGGCCGGGGGACAGAGCTACGAGCAGTACTTC.

The V call is TRBV30, the J call TRBJ1-1, with 10 positions matching TRBD1. The CDR3 length is 15 residues. CDR1 is GTSNPN, CDR2 SVGIG, per germline (reference sequence). The V gene end was trimmed by 2 bases and the J gene end by 4 bases; junction bases not matched to a gene: 7. CDR3 amino acids: CAWSRGGQGVTEAFF. The CDR3 region has the DNA TGTGCCTGGAGTCGGGGCGGACAGGGGGTCACTGAAGCTTTCTTT. The full variable domain, rest sourced from reference TRBV30 and TRBJ1-1, is SQTIHQWPATLVQPVGSPLSLECTVEGTSNPNLYWYRQAAGRGLQLLFYSVGIGQISSEVPQNLSASRPQDRQFILSSKKLLLSDSGFYLCAWSRGGQGVTEAFFGQGTRLTVV.

This clone was found once. The rearrangement uses TRBV7-8 and TRBJ2-5; 7 bases map to TRBD1. CDR3 length equals 15 residues. Germline V gene data show CDR1 as SGHVS and CDR2 as FQNEAQ. V gave up 2 bases and J gave up 2 bases; unmatched junction bases: 5. The CDR3 spells CASSLLNRGQETQYF. CDR3 bases: TGTGCCAGCAGCTTACTAAACAGGGGTCAAGAGACCCAGTACTTC.

The rearrangement joins TRBV6-6 to TRBJ2-1; D unclear. Trimming removed 8 bases from V and 10 bases from J, with 12 bases in between. In germline, CDR1 is MNHNY, CDR2 SVGAGI (reference sequence). The CDR3 contains 11 residues. The CDR3 sequence: CASSTLREQFF. Here the CDR3 DNA reads TGTGCCAGCTCGACGCTCAGGGAGCAGTTCTTC.

This clone was observed a single time. This chain joins TRBV6-5 and TRBJ2-5; D not certain. Per the germline V gene, CDR1 is MNHEY and CDR2 is SVGAGI. The V and J ends lost 0 bases and 5 bases respectively, with 10 bases between them. The CDR3 has 14 amino acids. The CDR3 DNA reads as TGTGCCAGCAGTTACTCGCTGGCGGAGGAGACCCAGTACTTC. Its protein is CASSYSLAEETQYF.

V is TRBV7-9 and J is TRBJ2-3; unclear D gene. The CDR3 runs 12 residues. The germline V gene encodes CDR1 SEHNR and CDR2 FQNEAQ (reference sequence). Trimming removed 5 bases from V and 2 bases from J, with 5 bases in between. The CDR3, as DNA: TGTGCCAGCAGCCCGGACACAGATACGCAGTATTTT. It specifies CASSPDTDTQYF. Filled out from reference TRBV7-9 and TRBJ2-3, the complete variable domain reads DTGVSQNPRHKITKRGQNVTFRCDPISEHNRLYWYRQTLGQGPEFLTYFQNEAQLEKSRLLSDRFSAERPKGSFSTLEIQRTEQGDSAMYLCASSPDTDTQYFGPGTRLTVL.

The gene calls are TRBV29-1 and TRBJ2-1, with a tentative D call TRBD2 (5 bases). This CDR3 spans 16 amino acids. Germline V gene lookup returns CDR1 SQVTM and CDR2 ANQGSEA. V was trimmed by 6 bases and J by 6 bases, leaving 24 bases between them. The CDR3 region is CSVLALGPRSSNEQFF. The CDR3 nucleotides are TGCAGCGTCCTAGCACTAGGTCCGCGGAGCTCCAATGAGCAGTTCTTC.

V gene TRBV10-3 combines with J gene TRBJ2-3; perhaps TRBD2 as D (5 bases). The V gene lost 4 bases and the J gene lost 0 bases, with 5 bases spanning the gap. The CDR3 has 13 residues. Germline assignment: CDR1 ENHRY and CDR2 SYGVKD. The CDR3 sequence is CAISGTSTDTQYF. CDR3 bases: TGTGCCATCAGTGGGACTAGCACAGATACGCAGTATTTT.

The V gene is TRBV4-2, the J gene TRBJ2-7; D ambiguous. Germline V gene sequence: CDR1 LGHNA, CDR2 YNFKEQ. There are 15 residues in the CDR3. Trimming stripped 0 bases from V and 6 bases from J, with 15 bases between. CDR3 sequence: CASSQDSGPGGEQYF. CDR3 DNA: TGTGCCAGCAGCCAAGATTCGGGTCCGGGCGGCGAGCAGTACTTC.

The chain combines TRBV12-2 with TRBJ2-4; the table calls TRBD1, which could not be checked here. TRBV12-2 corresponds to a pseudogene. This CDR3 is 17 amino acids long. For the CDR3, the DNA is TGTGCAAGTCGCTTAGCCGGGACAGGTCTAGCCAAAAACATTCAGTACTTC. This encodes CASRLAGTGLAKNIQYF.

J is TRBJ1-6 and V is TRBV2; D is perhaps TRBD1 (6 bases). V was cut by 2 bases and J by 8 bases, with 16 bases left in between. This CDR3 spans 16 amino acids. The germline V gene has CDR1 SNHLY and CDR2 FYNNEI. CDR3 sequence (DNA): TGTGCCAGCAGTGAATTACGGCAGGGGAGAGATTCACCCCTCCACTTT. Its protein product is CASSELRQGRDSPLHF.

V is TRBV19 and J is TRBJ1-1; 10 bases are shared with TRBD1. The V segment lost 7 bases and the J segment 7 bases; nucleotides outside the gene matches: 9. This CDR3 is 14 amino acids long. Germline lookup yields CDR1 LNHDA and CDR2 SQIVND (reference sequence). The CDR3 coding sequence is TGTGCCAGTACCGATCCGGGACAGGGGTTTGAAGCTTTCTTT. Its translation is CASTDPGQGFEAFF. Variable domain in full (rest from reference TRBV19 and TRBJ1-1): DGGITQSPKYLFRKEGQNVTLSCEQNLNHDAMYWYRQDPGQGLRLIYYSQIVNDFQKGDIAEGYSVSREKKESFPLTVTSAQKNPTAFYLCASTDPGQGFEAFFGQGTRLTVV.

This chain joins TRBV27 and TRBJ2-1, with D perhaps given as TRBD1 or TRBD2 (5 bases each). The germline V and J ends were trimmed by 5 bases and 5 bases, with 13 bases remaining between them. The CDR3 contains 14 residues. Per the germline V gene, CDR1 is MNHEY and CDR2 is SMNVEV (reference sequence). CDR3 amino acids: CASSIWDGDNEQFF. The CDR3 bases are TGTGCCAGCAGTATCTGGGACGGGGACAATGAGCAGTTCTTC.

The chain uses TRBV7-2 and TRBJ1-2; D unresolved. The CDR3 loop spans 13 amino acids. Per germline, CDR1 SGHTA and CDR2 FQGNSA. V was cut by 5 bases and J by 0 bases, with 7 bases left in between. The CDR3 region is CASSQLANYGYTF. The CDR3, as DNA: TGTGCCAGCAGCCAGTTAGCTAACTATGGCTACACCTTC.